This is a list of T cell receptor beta chains from one sample in a study of response to subunit inactivated influenza vaccine. Each CDR3 protein gets one entry after TCRdb re-called the RT-PCR reads with MiXCR. In the table there are about half a million distinct CDR3 sequences, 6% to 9% of which are singletons. Sequencing was performed on PBMCs from blood, taken 23 to 25 months after vaccination. The source of these receptors is a man aged 50-75 years who received an inactivated influenza vaccine. CDR3s include the opening cysteine and the closing phenylalanine or tryptophan. The D gene is left open where the match is weak. The size field is filled for only some rows; it gives once, few, many or a size class.

J gene: TRBJ1-1
V gene: TRBV5-1
clone size: few
D gene: NA
CDR3 DNA: TGCGCCAGCACCTATGGTCAGCGGGCTTTCTTT
CDR3 protein: CASTYGQRAFF

J gene: TRBJ1-2
V gene: TRBV4-3
clone size: NA
D gene: NA
CDR3 DNA: TGCGCCAGCAGCCAAGATGCGGGGGTTGGAGGCTACACCTTC
CDR3 protein: CASSQDAGVGGYTF

J gene: TRBJ1-2
V gene: TRBV7-2
clone size: few
D gene: NA
CDR3 DNA: TGTGCCAGCAGTTATCTGGGGGGGGTGGGCTATGGCTACACCTTC
CDR3 protein: CASSYLGGVGYGYTF

J gene: TRBJ1-5
V gene: TRBV4-3
clone size: many
D gene: NA
CDR3 DNA: TGCGCCAGCAGCGTCGGGTGGGAGGTCGGCAATCAGCCCCAGCATTTT
CDR3 protein: CASSVGWEVGNQPQHF

J gene: TRBJ1-6
V gene: TRBV4-2
clone size: many
D gene: NA
CDR3 DNA: TGTGCCAGCAGCCAAGATTGGGGGCGACCCGCCGATTCACCCCTCCACTTT
CDR3 protein: CASSQDWGRPADSPLHF

J gene: TRBJ2-1
V gene: TRBV12-3/TRBV12-4
clone size: many
D gene: TRBD2
CDR3 DNA: TGTGCCAGCAGAACGGGACTAGCGGCCTACAATGAGCAGTTCTTC
CDR3 protein: CASRTGLAAYNEQFF

J gene: TRBJ1-4
V gene: TRBV20-1
clone size: few
D gene: TRBD1
CDR3 DNA: TGCAGTGCATCATCCGGGACAGGGATCGAAAAACTGTTTTTT
CDR3 protein: CSASSGTGIEKLFF

J gene: TRBJ1-4
V gene: TRBV10-3
clone size: few
D gene: NA
CDR3 DNA: TGTGCCAGCAGGGAGGGAGAAAAACTGTTTTTT
CDR3 protein: CASREGEKLFF

J gene: TRBJ2-3
V gene: TRBV4-2
clone size: few
D gene: TRBD2
CDR3 DNA: TGTGCCAGCAGCCAAGAGGGCGGGGGGGCCCGGGATACGCAGTATTTT
CDR3 protein: CASSQEGGGARDTQYF

J gene: TRBJ2-1
V gene: TRBV5-6
clone size: NA
D gene: TRBD2
CDR3 DNA: TGTGCCAGCAGCATACTAGCGGGGGGACGCAATGAGCAGTTCTTC
CDR3 protein: CASSILAGGRNEQFF

J gene: TRBJ2-5
V gene: TRBV5-1
clone size: few
D gene: TRBD1
CDR3 DNA: TGCGCCAGCAGCCCGACAGGGGTCCCTCTAGCCAATGCGGAGACCCAGTACTTC
CDR3 protein: CASSPTGVPLANAETQYF

J gene: TRBJ1-5
V gene: TRBV14
clone size: many
D gene: NA
CDR3 DNA: TGTGCCAGCAGCCAAGATCCCCGGGGGCCCCAGCATTTT
CDR3 protein: CASSQDPRGPQHF

J gene: TRBJ1-5
V gene: TRBV28
clone size: NA
D gene: NA
CDR3 DNA: TGTGCCAGCAGTTTAAGTTCAGGGGCTACCTTCGGAAATCAGCCCCAGCATTTT
CDR3 protein: CASSLSSGATFGNQPQHF

J gene: TRBJ1-2
V gene: TRBV20-1
clone size: few
D gene: NA
CDR3 DNA: TGCAGTGCTAGAGATCAAGTGATTAACTATGGCTACACCTTC
CDR3 protein: CSARDQVINYGYTF

J gene: TRBJ2-3
V gene: TRBV7-2
clone size: few
D gene: NA
CDR3 DNA: TGTGCCAGCAGCCGGGGAACATATACGCAGTATTTT
CDR3 protein: CASSRGTYTQYF

J gene: TRBJ2-5
V gene: TRBV28
clone size: few
D gene: TRBD2
CDR3 DNA: TGTGCCAGCACCGAAGCGGGATCGACGACCCAGTACTTC
CDR3 protein: CASTEAGSTTQYF

J gene: TRBJ2-1
V gene: TRBV7-9
clone size: many
D gene: NA
CDR3 DNA: TGTGCCAGCAGCCCCACGATGGGAGAGTGGGACAATGAGCAGTTCTTC
CDR3 protein: CASSPTMGEWDNEQFF

J gene: TRBJ2-5
V gene: TRBV6-6
clone size: NA
D gene: NA
CDR3 DNA: TGTGCCACTCGGGTAGCCCAAGAGACCCAGTACTTC
CDR3 protein: CATRVAQETQYF

J gene: TRBJ1-6
V gene: TRBV20-1
clone size: NA
D gene: NA
CDR3 DNA: TGCAGTGCCTCCGGTGACGGACTAAATTCAGCCCTCCACTTT
CDR3 protein: CSASGDGLNSALHF

J gene: TRBJ2-1
V gene: TRBV12-3/TRBV12-4
clone size: few
D gene: NA
CDR3 DNA: TGTGCCAGCAGTTTTAACCGGGGTACTGAGCAGTTCTTC
CDR3 protein: CASSFNRGTEQFF

J gene: TRBJ2-1
V gene: TRBV29-1
clone size: NA
D gene: NA
CDR3 DNA: TGCAGCGTTGATAAGGGCTATGAGCAGTTCTTC
CDR3 protein: CSVDKGYEQFF

J gene: TRBJ1-2
V gene: TRBV28
clone size: few
D gene: TRBD1
CDR3 DNA: TGTGCCAGCAGTTCTCAGGGGGCTCCCCTCGGCTATGGCTACACCTTC
CDR3 protein: CASSSQGAPLGYGYTF

J gene: TRBJ1-1
V gene: TRBV10-3
clone size: NA
D gene: NA
CDR3 DNA: TGTGCCACACAGGGGAACACTGAAGCTTTCTTT
CDR3 protein: CATQGNTEAFF

J gene: TRBJ1-2
V gene: TRBV12-3/TRBV12-4
clone size: NA
D gene: TRBD1
CDR3 DNA: TGTGCCAGCAGCCGCGGACAGGTGGACTATGGCTACACCTTC
CDR3 protein: CASSRGQVDYGYTF

J gene: TRBJ1-2
V gene: TRBV6-5
clone size: few
D gene: TRBD1
CDR3 DNA: TGTGCCAGCAGTTACTCCGGGACAGCTAACTATGGCTACACCTTC
CDR3 protein: CASSYSGTANYGYTF

J gene: TRBJ1-4
V gene: TRBV20-1
clone size: few
D gene: NA
CDR3 DNA: TGCAGTGCTAGAGGGGCAGGGTTCGATGAAAAACTGTTTTTT
CDR3 protein: CSARGAGFDEKLFF

J gene: TRBJ2-3
V gene: TRBV11-2
clone size: NA
D gene: NA
CDR3 DNA: TGTGCCAGCAGCTCAAGCGCGAGCGCGACCACAGATACGCAGTATTTT
CDR3 protein: CASSSSASATTDTQYF

J gene: TRBJ2-1
V gene: TRBV14
clone size: few
D gene: TRBD1
CDR3 DNA: TGTGCCAGCAGCCCAATCCAGGGGGCTGCCTACAATGAGCAGTTCTTC
CDR3 protein: CASSPIQGAAYNEQFF

J gene: TRBJ2-3
V gene: TRBV12-3/TRBV12-4
clone size: many
D gene: TRBD1
CDR3 DNA: TGTGCCAGCAGCCGGGACAGGGCCCGAACAGATACGCAGTATTTT
CDR3 protein: CASSRDRARTDTQYF

J gene: TRBJ2-1
V gene: TRBV15
clone size: NA
D gene: NA
CDR3 DNA: TGTGCCACCAGCAGAGATCGAGGGAACCTCTACAATGAGCAGTTCTTC
CDR3 protein: CATSRDRGNLYNEQFF

J gene: TRBJ2-3
V gene: TRBV16
clone size: NA
D gene: NA
CDR3 DNA: TGTGCCAGCAGCAAGCATCTCACCCGCACAGATACGCAGTATTTT
CDR3 protein: CASSKHLTRTDTQYF

J gene: TRBJ1-1
V gene: TRBV20-1
clone size: NA
D gene: NA
CDR3 DNA: TGCAGTGCTAGCGGTACCCACACTGAAGCTTTCTTT
CDR3 protein: CSASGTHTEAFF

J gene: TRBJ2-1
V gene: TRBV6-2/TRBV6-3
clone size: many
D gene: TRBD2
CDR3 DNA: TGTGCCAGCAGTCAGGAACTAGCGGGGGGGTATGAGCAGTTCTTC
CDR3 protein: CASSQELAGGYEQFF

J gene: TRBJ2-2
V gene: TRBV27
clone size: many
D gene: NA
CDR3 DNA: TGTGCCAGCAGTTTCCGTTTAGCGCCCGTGTTTATGTTCGACACCGGGGAGCTGTTTTTT
CDR3 protein: CASSFRLAPVFMFDTGELFF

J gene: TRBJ1-2
V gene: TRBV20-1
clone size: few
D gene: TRBD1
CDR3 DNA: TGCAGTGCGCGGACAGGGGAACAAGGCTACACCTTC
CDR3 protein: CSARTGEQGYTF

J gene: TRBJ1-2
V gene: TRBV12-3/TRBV12-4
clone size: few
D gene: NA
CDR3 DNA: TGTGCCAGCAGTTTAGCAGGGCGCGGCTACACCTTC
CDR3 protein: CASSLAGRGYTF

J gene: TRBJ2-1
V gene: TRBV6-2/TRBV6-3
clone size: NA
D gene: TRBD2
CDR3 DNA: TGTGCCAGCAGTTACCTGGCGGGGGGGCCGGTCAATGAGCAGTTCTTC
CDR3 protein: CASSYLAGGPVNEQFF

J gene: TRBJ1-1
V gene: TRBV7-9
clone size: NA
D gene: TRBD1
CDR3 DNA: TGTGCCAGCAGCGCGACAGGGTTCACTGAAGCTTTCTTT
CDR3 protein: CASSATGFTEAFF

J gene: TRBJ2-4
V gene: TRBV20-1
clone size: few
D gene: NA
CDR3 DNA: TGCAGTGCTAGAGATTTTCGGGGGCACATTCAGTACTTC
CDR3 protein: CSARDFRGHIQYF

J gene: TRBJ2-1
V gene: TRBV6-4
clone size: few
D gene: TRBD2
CDR3 DNA: TGTGCCAGCAGTGAACGAGCGGGATACAATGAGCAGTTCTTC
CDR3 protein: CASSERAGYNEQFF

J gene: TRBJ1-1
V gene: TRBV29-1
clone size: few
D gene: NA
CDR3 DNA: TGCAGCTCAGAAAGAGGGGGAGGCACTGAAGCTTTCTTT
CDR3 protein: CSSERGGGTEAFF

J gene: TRBJ1-4
V gene: TRBV7-9
clone size: few
D gene: NA
CDR3 DNA: TGTGCCAGCAGGCGAAGTAATGAAAAACTGTTTTTT
CDR3 protein: CASRRSNEKLFF